A single sample is the source of the 17 T cell receptor beta chains below, sequenced in a study of shared clonotypes between healthy human individuals. Assay: immunoSEQ multiplex PCR; the TCRdb copy retains only in-frame clones and omits some. Here the sample spans some 660,000 clones, around 78% being singletons. The material sequenced was memory CD4+ T cells sorted from blood. Subset meaning: CD45RA-negative fraction. These receptor sequences come from a woman younger than 45 in good health.

V gene TRBV18 combines with J gene TRBJ1-2; maybe TRBD1 (6 bases). The CDR3 runs to 14 residues. V was trimmed by 4 bases and J by 4 bases, leaving 13 bases between them. Germline V lookup: CDR1 KGHSH, CDR2 LQKENI. The CDR3 sequence: CASSLDRDTYGYTF. The DNA of the CDR3 is TGTGCCAGCTCACTCGACCGGGACACCTATGGCTACACCTTC.

This clone was counted once. The chain links TRBV6-1 to TRBJ2-3, with TRBD1 matching over 7 bases. Per the germline V gene, CDR1 is MNHNS and CDR2 is SASEGT. The CDR3 spans 15 residues. Losses at the gene ends were 3 bases for V and 2 bases for J; bases not matched to a gene: 5. CDR3 sequence (DNA): TGTGCCAGCAGTGATTGGACAGGCCCCACAGATACGCAGTATTTT. This translates into CASSDWTGPTDTQYF.

This clone has a handful of counts. This rearrangement joins TRBV19 to TRBJ2-2, with TRBD2 matching 9 bases. Germline CDR1 LNHDA, CDR2 SQIVND (reference sequence). The CDR3 is 17 amino acids. Trimming removed 4 bases from V and 4 bases from J; junction bases left unmatched: 10. The CDR3 nucleotides are TGTGCCAGTAGTAGGGGACTAGCAGTCTTTACCACCGGGGAGCTGTTTTTT. Translating it yields CASSRGLAVFTTGELFF. Looking up the rest from reference TRBV19 and TRBJ2-2 gives the full variable domain: DGGITQSPKYLFRKEGQNVTLSCEQNLNHDAMYWYRQDPGQGLRLIYYSQIVNDFQKGDIAEGYSVSREKKESFPLTVTSAQKNPTAFYLCASSRGLAVFTTGELFFGEGSRLTVL.

The DNA of the CDR3 is TGTGCCAGCAGCTTAAGGGGGGTCGGCGAGCAGTACTTC. As protein: CASSLRGVGEQYF. V and J are TRBV11-3 and TRBJ2-7; D assignment may be TRBD1 or TRBD2 (6 bases each). CDR3 length: 13 residues. From germline, CDR1 is SGHNT and CDR2 YENEEA. V gave up 2 bases and J gave up 6 bases, with 11 bases separating them.

In its sample, this clone was seen once. Other nucleotide sequences in the sample specify the same CDR3. This chain links TRBV28 with TRBJ2-1; D gene unclear. The V gene's germline CDR1 is MDHEN and CDR2 SYDVKM. The V end was cut by 2 bases, the J end by 0 bases, with 11 bases between. The CDR3 loop spans 16 amino acids. This CDR3 reads CASSLGGASSYNEQFF. CDR3 sequence (DNA): TGTGCCAGCAGTTTAGGCGGTGCGAGCTCCTACAATGAGCAGTTCTTC.

The chain recombines TRBV11-2 with TRBJ2-4; D remains unclear. With 1 base removed from V and 6 bases from J, the gap between germline ends came to 13 bases. Per germline, CDR1 SGHAT and CDR2 FQNNGV. This CDR3 spans 15 amino acids. Written as DNA, the CDR3 is TGTGCCAGCAGCTTAGGGCCTTCACTGGGAAACATTCAGTACTTC. Its translation: CASSLGPSLGNIQYF.

Details on this clone: The identical CDR3 is also encoded by other nucleotide sequences in the sample. V is TRBV11-3 and J is TRBJ2-2, with D maybe TRBD2 (6 bases). The CDR3 length is 14 residues. The germline V gene encodes CDR1 SGHNT and CDR2 YENEEA. V was shortened by 3 bases and J by 2 bases, with 7 bases between the two germline ends. CDR3 sequence reads: CASSLGGNTGELFF. CDR3 DNA: TGTGCCAGCAGCTTGGGGGGTAACACCGGGGAGCTGTTTTTT.

The table lists this clone with a count of one. This chain uses TRBV30 with TRBJ2-1; 9 bases align to TRBD2. The V gene's germline CDR1 is GTSNPN and CDR2 SVGIG (reference sequence). Trimming cost V 7 bases and J 4 bases; bases outside gene matches: 8. The CDR3 has 14 residues. The chain's CDR3 is CASARTSEYNEQFF. DNA of the CDR3: TGTGCCTCCGCTAGGACTAGCGAGTACAATGAGCAGTTCTTC.

This clone came up once. A much larger clone lies a single base off, so this may be a read error. V and J are TRBV27 and TRBJ2-2; 9 bases align to TRBD2. The germline CDR1 and CDR2 sequences are MNHEY and SMNVEV (reference sequence). J was trimmed by 1 base and V by 6 bases; bases with no gene match: 0. The CDR3 totals 14 residues. The chain's CDR3 is CASRTSGNTGELFF. The CDR3 DNA reads TGTGCCAGCAGGACTAGCGGGAACACCGGGGAGCTGTTTTTT.

J is TRBJ2-3 and V is TRBV5-1, with D tentatively TRBD1 (6 bases). V lost 3 bases to trimming and J lost 1 base, with 9 bases between them. CDR1 SGHRS and CDR2 YFSETQ come from the germline V gene. The CDR3 has 14 amino acids. The CDR3 bases are TGCGCCAGCAGCTCCCGACAGGGCACAGATACGCAGTATTTT. This gives the protein CASSSRQGTDTQYF.

V and J are TRBV7-3 and TRBJ2-1; tentative D call: TRBD2 (6 bases). CDR1 SGHTA and CDR2 FQGTGA come from the germline V gene. Deletions cut 5 bases from V and 8 bases from J, with 22 bases between. The CDR3 is 16 amino acids. Here the CDR3 reads CASSPLPWRALDEQFF. As DNA, the CDR3 is TGTGCCAGCAGCCCCCTCCCCTGGAGGGCCCTAGATGAGCAGTTCTTC.

This clone showed up many times. The chain carries TRBV27 and TRBJ2-7; no firm D call. V lost 3 bases and J 7 bases, leaving 16 bases between the germline ends. The CDR3 contains 14 residues. From germline, CDR1 is MNHEY and CDR2 SMNVEV (reference sequence). CDR3 in amino acids: CASSFNGRSGEQYF. CDR3 DNA sequence: TGTGCCAGCAGTTTTAACGGCCGGTCCGGAGAGCAGTACTTC.

The rearrangement links TRBV5-6 to TRBJ2-1, with 9 bases lining up with TRBD1. There are 16 residues in the CDR3. V lost 1 base, J lost 7 bases, and 9 bases stayed unmatched. The germline V gene encodes CDR1 SGHDT and CDR2 YYEEEE. Written as DNA, the CDR3 is TGTGCCAGCAGCTTGATATCGACAGGGGGTAGGAATGAGCAGTTCTTC. It specifies CASSLISTGGRNEQFF.

This clone was counted a single time. The CDR3 sequence is CSVGDRYEQYF. The CDR3 coding sequence is TGCAGCGTTGGTGACAGGTACGAGCAGTACTTC. V usage is TRBV29-1 and J usage is TRBJ2-5; D is perhaps TRBD1 (6 bases). The J call may be mistaken, given a closer DNA end match to TRBJ2-7. CDR1 SQVTM and CDR2 ANQGSEA come from the germline V gene. The CDR3 sequence is 11 residues long.

The CDR3: CASSLAFNLYNEQFF. In DNA form, the CDR3 reads TGCGCCAGCAGCTTGGCCTTTAACCTCTACAATGAGCAGTTCTTC. The V and J genes are TRBV5-1 and TRBJ2-1; D remains ambiguous. This CDR3 spans 15 amino acids. CDR1 is SGHRS, CDR2 YFSETQ, per germline. With 0 bases removed from V and 3 bases from J, the gap between germline ends came to 10 bases.

J is TRBJ2-1 and V is TRBV18; no clear D gene. Trimming removed 2 bases at V and 8 bases at J, with 4 bases between. Germline V lookup: CDR1 KGHSH, CDR2 LQKENI. The CDR3 has 11 residues. Here the CDR3 DNA reads TGTGCCAGCTCACCAGTGGATGAGCAGTTCTTC. Residues: CASSPVDEQFF.

This clone was seen more than once but under ten times. The V and J genes are TRBV7-2 and TRBJ2-7; 9 bases are a match to TRBD2. The CDR3 has 14 residues. Germline loops: CDR1 SGHTA, CDR2 FQGNSA. V lost 0 bases to trimming and J lost 7 bases; unmatched junction nucleotides: 4. CDR3 nucleotide sequence: TGTGCCAGCAGCTTAGCTAGCGGGAGTTGGGAGCAGTACTTC. This sequence encodes CASSLASGSWEQYF.